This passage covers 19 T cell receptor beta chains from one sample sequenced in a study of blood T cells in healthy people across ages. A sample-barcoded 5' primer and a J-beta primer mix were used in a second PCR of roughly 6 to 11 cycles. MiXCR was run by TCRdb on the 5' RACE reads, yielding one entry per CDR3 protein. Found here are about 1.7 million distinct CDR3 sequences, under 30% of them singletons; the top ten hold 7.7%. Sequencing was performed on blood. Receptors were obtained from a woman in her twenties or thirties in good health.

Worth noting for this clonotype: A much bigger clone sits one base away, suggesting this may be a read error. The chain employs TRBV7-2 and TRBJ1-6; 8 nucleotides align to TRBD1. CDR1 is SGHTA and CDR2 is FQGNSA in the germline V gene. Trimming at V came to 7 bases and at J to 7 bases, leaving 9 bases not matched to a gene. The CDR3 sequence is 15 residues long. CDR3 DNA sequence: TGTGCCAGCATCGCGACAGGGACAGGAAATTCACCCCTCCACTTT. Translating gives CASIATGTGNSPLHF.

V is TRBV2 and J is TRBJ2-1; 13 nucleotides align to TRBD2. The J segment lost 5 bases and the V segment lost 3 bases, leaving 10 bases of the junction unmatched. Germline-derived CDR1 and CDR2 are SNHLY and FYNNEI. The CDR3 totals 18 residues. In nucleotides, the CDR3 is TGTGCCAGCAGTGACGCTTTTACCGGGACTAGCGGGGACAATGAGCAGTTCTTC. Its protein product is CASSDAFTGTSGDNEQFF.

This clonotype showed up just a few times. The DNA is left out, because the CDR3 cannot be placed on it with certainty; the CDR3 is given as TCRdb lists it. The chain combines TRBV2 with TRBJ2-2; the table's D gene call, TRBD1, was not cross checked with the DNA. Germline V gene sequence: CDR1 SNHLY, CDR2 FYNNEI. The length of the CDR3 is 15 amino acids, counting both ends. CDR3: CASNGDNLRAGELFF.

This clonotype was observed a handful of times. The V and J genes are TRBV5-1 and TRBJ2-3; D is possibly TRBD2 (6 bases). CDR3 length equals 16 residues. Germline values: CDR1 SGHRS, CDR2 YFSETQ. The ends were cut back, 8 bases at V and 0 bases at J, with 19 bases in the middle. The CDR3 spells CASTLGGALSTDTQYF. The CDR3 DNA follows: TGCGCCAGTACCCTAGGCGGGGCCCTAAGCACAGATACGCAGTATTTT.

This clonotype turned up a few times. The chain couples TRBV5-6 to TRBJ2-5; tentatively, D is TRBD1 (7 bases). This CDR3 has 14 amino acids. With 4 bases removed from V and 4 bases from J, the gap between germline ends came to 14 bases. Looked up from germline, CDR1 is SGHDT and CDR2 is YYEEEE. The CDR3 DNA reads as TGTGCCAGCAGCCGCGGGACAGAGACAGAGACCCAGTACTTC. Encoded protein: CASSRGTETETQYF. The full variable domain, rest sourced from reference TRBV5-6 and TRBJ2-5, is DAGVTQSPTHLIKTRGQQVTLRCSPKSGHDTVSWYQQALGQGPQFIFQYYEEEERQRGNFPDRFSGHQFPNYSSELNVNALLLGDSALYLCASSRGTETETQYFGPGTRLLVL.

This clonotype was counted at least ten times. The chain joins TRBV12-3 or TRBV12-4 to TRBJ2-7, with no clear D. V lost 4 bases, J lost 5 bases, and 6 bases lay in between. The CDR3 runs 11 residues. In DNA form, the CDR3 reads TGTGCCAGCAGTTCAATGAACGAGCAGTACTTC. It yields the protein CASSSMNEQYF.

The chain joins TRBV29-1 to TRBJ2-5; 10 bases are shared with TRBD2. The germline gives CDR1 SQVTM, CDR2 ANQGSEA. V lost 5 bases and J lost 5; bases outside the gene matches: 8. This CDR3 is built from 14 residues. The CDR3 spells CSVLPTSGAETQYF. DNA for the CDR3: TGCAGCGTTTTGCCAACTAGCGGGGCTGAGACCCAGTACTTC.

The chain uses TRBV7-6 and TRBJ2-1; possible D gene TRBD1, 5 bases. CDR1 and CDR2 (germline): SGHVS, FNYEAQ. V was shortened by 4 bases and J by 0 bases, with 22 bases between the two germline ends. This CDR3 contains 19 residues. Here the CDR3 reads CASSSPGRGGFSSYNEQFF. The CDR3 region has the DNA TGTGCCAGCAGCTCCCCCGGTAGGGGCGGATTTAGCTCCTACAATGAGCAGTTCTTC.

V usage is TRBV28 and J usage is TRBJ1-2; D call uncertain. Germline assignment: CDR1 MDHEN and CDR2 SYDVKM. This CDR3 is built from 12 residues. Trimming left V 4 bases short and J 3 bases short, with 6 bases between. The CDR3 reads CASSSNYYGYTF. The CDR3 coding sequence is TGTGCCAGCAGTTCCAATTACTATGGCTACACCTTC.

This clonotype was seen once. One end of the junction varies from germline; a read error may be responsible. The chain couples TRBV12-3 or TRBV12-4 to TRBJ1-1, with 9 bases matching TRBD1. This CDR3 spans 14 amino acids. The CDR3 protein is CASIVTGGLTETFF. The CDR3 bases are TGTGCCAGCATCGTTACAGGGGGCTTAACTGAAACTTTCTTT.

CDR3 coding DNA: TGCAGTGCTAGAGATGTTGCGGGGGGGGAAGCTTTCTTT. It translates to CSARDVAGGEAFF. The rearrangement joins TRBV20-1 to TRBJ1-1, with D possibly TRBD1 on 5 matching bases. This CDR3 contains 13 residues. Germline V gene lookup returns CDR1 DFQATT and CDR2 SNEGSKA (reference sequence). V lost 0 bases and J lost 8, with 13 bases in between.

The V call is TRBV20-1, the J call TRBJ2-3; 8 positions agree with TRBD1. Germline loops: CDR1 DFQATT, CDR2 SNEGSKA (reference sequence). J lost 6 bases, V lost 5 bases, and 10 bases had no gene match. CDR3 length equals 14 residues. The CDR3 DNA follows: TGCAGTGCTGGGGCGGACAGGGTAGTTGATACGCAGTATTTT. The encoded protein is CSAGADRVVDTQYF.

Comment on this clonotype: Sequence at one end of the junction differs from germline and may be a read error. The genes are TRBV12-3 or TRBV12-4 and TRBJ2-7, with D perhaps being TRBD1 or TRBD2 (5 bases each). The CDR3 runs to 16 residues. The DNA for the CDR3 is TGTGCCAGCAGTTTTGGGGGAAGAGGGAACTCCTACGAGCGGTACTTC. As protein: CASSFGGRGNSYERYF.

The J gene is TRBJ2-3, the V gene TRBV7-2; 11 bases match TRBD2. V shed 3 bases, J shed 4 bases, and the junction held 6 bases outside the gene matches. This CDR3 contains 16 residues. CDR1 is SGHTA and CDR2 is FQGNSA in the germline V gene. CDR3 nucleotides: TGTGCCAGCAGCTTTTCCCTAGCGGGAGGAGCAGATACGCAGTATTTT. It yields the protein CASSFSLAGGADTQYF.

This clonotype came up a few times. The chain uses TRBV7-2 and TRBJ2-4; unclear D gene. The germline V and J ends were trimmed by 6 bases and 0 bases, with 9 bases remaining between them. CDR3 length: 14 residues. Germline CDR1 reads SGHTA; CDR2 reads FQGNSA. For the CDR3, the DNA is TGTGCCAGCAGTGGAACACAAGCCAAAAACATTCAGTACTTC. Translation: CASSGTQAKNIQYF.

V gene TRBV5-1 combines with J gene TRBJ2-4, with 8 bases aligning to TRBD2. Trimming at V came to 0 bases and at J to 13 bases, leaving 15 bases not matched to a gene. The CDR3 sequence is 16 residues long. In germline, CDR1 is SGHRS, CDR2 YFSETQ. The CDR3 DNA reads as TGCGCCAGCAGCTTGGGCGTAGCGGGGTCATACAATGAGCAGTACTTC. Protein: CASSLGVAGSYNEQYF.

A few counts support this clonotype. CDR3 sequence reads: CASGTALYTDTQYF. The CDR3 coding sequence is TGTGCCAGCGGGACAGCCCTATACACAGATACGCAGTATTTT. The genes are TRBV12-3 or TRBV12-4 and TRBJ2-3; TRBD1 matches at 7 bases. This CDR3 comprises 14 residues. V shed 8 bases, J shed 2 bases, and the junction held 7 bases outside the gene matches.

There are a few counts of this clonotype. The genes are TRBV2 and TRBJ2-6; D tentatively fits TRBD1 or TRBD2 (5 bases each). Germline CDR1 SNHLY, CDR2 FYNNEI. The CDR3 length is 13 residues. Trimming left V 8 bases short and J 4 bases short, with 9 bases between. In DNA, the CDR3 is TGTGCCAGCGGGACCCCAGGGGCCAACGTCCTGACTTTC. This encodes CASGTPGANVLTF.

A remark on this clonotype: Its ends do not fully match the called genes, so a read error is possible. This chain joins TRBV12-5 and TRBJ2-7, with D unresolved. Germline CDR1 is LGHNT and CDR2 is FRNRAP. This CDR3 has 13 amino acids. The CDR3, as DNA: TGTGCTAGGGGTTTGATGTCGGCCTACGAGCAGTACTTC. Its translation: CARGLMSAYEQYF.